The 22 T cell receptor beta chains below were found in one sample sequenced in a study of T cell repertoires in cytomegalovirus infection (dated by TCRdb to between 2018 and 2020). The sample was run on an Illumina HiSeq 1500. TCRdb redid the processing of the public reads, applying fastp at Q25 and MiXCR, and retained in-frame beta chains. Each entry is one CDR3 protein sequence, shown with its most common DNA and genes. For this sample there are 150,000 to 200,000 distinct CDR3 sequences; around 14% appear just once. The ten largest make up roughly 27% of the sample. The sample was PBMCs. The receptors stem from a human donor in good health (CMV status not recorded). Some clones in this sample may be carry-over from other donors' samples.

This clonotype has just a few counts. This chain connects TRBV7-9 to TRBJ1-6; D unresolved. CDR1 is SEHNR, CDR2 FQNEAQ, per germline (reference sequence). This CDR3 spans 15 amino acids. Trimming pared 5 bases from V and 10 bases from J, leaving 18 bases between. Written as DNA, the CDR3 is TGTGCCAGCAGCCCGATGACCGTCTTTGGATCACCCCTCCACTTT. This encodes CASSPMTVFGSPLHF.

The CDR3 DNA reads TGCAGCGGGGTCCGGGACCTCCTGAATAGGACCCAGTACTTC. Translated, it gives CSGVRDLLNRTQYF. The chain recombines TRBV29-1 with TRBJ2-5; either TRBD1 or TRBD2 may fit D (5 bases each). Germline values: CDR1 SQVTM, CDR2 ANQGSEA. Trimming left V 7 bases short and J 7 bases short, with 22 bases between. This CDR3 has 14 amino acids. Filled out from reference TRBV29-1 and TRBJ2-5, the complete variable domain reads SAVISQKPSRDICQRGTSLTIQCQVDSQVTMMFWYRQQPGQSLTLIATANQGSEATYESGFVIDKFPISRPNLTFSTLTVSNMSPEDSSIYLCSGVRDLLNRTQYFGPGTRLLVL.

This clonotype was seen many times. V and J are TRBV7-6 and TRBJ2-5; 7 bases line up with TRBD2. The CDR3 is 14 residues long. Germline CDR1 and CDR2: SGHVS and FNYEAQ. Trimming cost V 3 bases and J 5 bases; bases outside gene matches: 6. The CDR3 loop reads CASSFGRAAETQYF. The CDR3 DNA reads TGTGCCAGCAGCTTTGGGAGGGCCGCGGAGACCCAGTACTTC.

The genes are TRBV20-1 and TRBJ2-3; 7 nucleotides match TRBD2. Trimming cost V 5 bases and J 4 bases; bases outside gene matches: 12. Germline assignment: CDR1 DFQATT and CDR2 SNEGSKA (reference sequence). The CDR3 runs 15 residues. This chain's CDR3 is CSALGRAWIPDTQYF. CDR3 sequence (DNA): TGCAGTGCTTTAGGGAGGGCCTGGATCCCAGATACGCAGTATTTT.

This chain joins TRBV20-1 and TRBJ1-1, with D possibly TRBD1 on 5 matching bases. Germline V gene data show CDR1 as DFQATT and CDR2 as SNEGSKA (reference sequence). This CDR3 is built from 14 residues. V lost 3 bases, J lost 0 bases, and 11 bases lay in between. The CDR3 region has the DNA TGCAGTGCTAGCCCCCGGGGGATGAACACTGAAGCTTTCTTT. Translation: CSASPRGMNTEAFF.

V usage is TRBV11-2 and J usage is TRBJ1-3; D might be TRBD1 (6 bases). The CDR3 sequence is 15 residues long. Trimming pared 7 bases from V and 2 bases from J, leaving 15 bases between. Germline V gene lookup returns CDR1 SGHAT and CDR2 FQNNGV. The CDR3 here is CASIGRGGTGNTIYF. DNA of the CDR3: TGTGCCAGCATCGGCCGGGGGGGCACTGGAAACACCATATATTTT.

The V gene is TRBV6-2 or TRBV6-3, the J gene TRBJ2-7, with unresolved D. V was cut by 1 base and J by 2 bases, with 18 bases left in between. The CDR3 length is 17 residues. Per the germline V gene, CDR1 is MNHEY and CDR2 is SVGEGT. CDR3 in DNA: TGTGCCAGCAGTTACTTGGGGTTGAGACAAAGGACCTACGAGCAGTACTTC. This translates into CASSYLGLRQRTYEQYF.

This clonotype was counted ten times or more. V usage is TRBV29-1 and J usage is TRBJ1-4; tentatively, D is TRBD1 (6 bases). The CDR3 is 15 residues long. Trimming left V 7 bases short and J 0 bases short, with 15 bases between. Germline V gene lookup returns CDR1 SQVTM and CDR2 ANQGSEA. Here the CDR3 DNA reads TGCAGCGGATCAGCGGGGGCCCCAACTAATGAAAAACTGTTTTTT. This encodes CSGSAGAPTNEKLFF.

In its sample, this clonotype was seen many times. This chain joins TRBV29-1 and TRBJ2-5; D gene ambiguous. Germline CDR1 and CDR2: SQVTM and ANQGSEA. V lost 2 bases and J 4 bases, leaving 8 bases between the germline ends. CDR3 length: 12 amino acids. The CDR3 is CSVEYLGETQYF. As DNA, the CDR3 is TGCAGCGTTGAATATCTGGGAGAGACCCAGTACTTC.

Only a few counts were recorded for this clonotype. V gene TRBV4-2 combines with J gene TRBJ2-7; 7 positions agree with TRBD2. The V gene end was trimmed by 0 bases and the J gene end by 3 bases; junction bases not matched to a gene: 5. This CDR3 is built from 15 residues. Per germline, CDR1 LGHNA and CDR2 YNFKEQ. CDR3 in amino acids: CASSQDRGLVYEQYF. The CDR3 nucleotides read TGTGCCAGCAGCCAAGACCGCGGACTAGTCTACGAGCAGTACTTC.

The chain combines TRBV6-2 or TRBV6-3 with TRBJ2-7; D call uncertain. This CDR3 is built from 17 residues. The germline CDR1 and CDR2 sequences are MNHEY and SVGEGT. Trimming shortened V by 8 bases and J by 0 bases, and 23 bases separated the two germline ends. This CDR3 reads CASRKKKPLGPSYEQYF. The CDR3 nucleotides read TGTGCCAGCCGTAAAAAGAAACCCCTCGGACCCTCCTACGAGCAGTACTTC.

In this sample, this clonotype turned up many times. The V gene is TRBV6-6, the J gene TRBJ2-1; tentative D call: TRBD2 (5 bases). CDR3 size: 13 residues. Germline loops: CDR1 MNHNY, CDR2 SVGAGI (reference sequence). Trimming pared 1 base from V and 16 bases from J, leaving 17 bases between. CDR3 DNA sequence: TGTGCCAGCAGTTACTTAGAGGGTGGGTTGCCATTCTTC. Amino acids: CASSYLEGGLPFF.

The sample holds many counts of this clonotype. The J gene is TRBJ2-7, the V gene TRBV29-1; tentative D call: TRBD1 (6 bases). This CDR3 is 12 amino acids long. The V gene's germline CDR1 is SQVTM and CDR2 ANQGSEA. The ends were cut back, 4 bases at V and 5 bases at J, with 12 bases in the middle. As DNA, the CDR3 is TGCAGCGTTGTATCCAGGGGCAACGAGCAGTACTTC. It is translated as CSVVSRGNEQYF.

The table lists this clonotype with a few counts. In nucleotides, the CDR3 is TGCAGCGTTCGGGACAGCGAATCCTACGAGCAGTACTTC. This gives the protein CSVRDSESYEQYF. The J gene is TRBJ2-7, the V gene TRBV29-1; 7 bases align to TRBD1. CDR1 and CDR2 from the germline V gene are SQVTM and ANQGSEA. The V segment lost 5 bases and the J segment 1 base; nucleotides outside the gene matches: 5. This CDR3 region has 13 residues.

This clonotype appeared a few times. The rearrangement links TRBV5-1 to TRBJ1-5; tentatively, D is TRBD1 (5 bases). Germline-derived CDR1 and CDR2 are SGHRS and YFSETQ. The CDR3 has 14 residues. Deletions cut 3 bases from V and 9 bases from J, with 16 bases between. In nucleotides, the CDR3 is TGCGCCAGCAGCTATGGACACGGTTTAGGGCCCCAGCATTTT. It translates to CASSYGHGLGPQHF. The variable domain in full, completed from reference TRBV5-1 and TRBJ1-5, reads KAGVTQTPRYLIKTRGQQVTLSCSPISGHRSVSWYQQTPGQGLQFLFEYFSETQRNKGNFPGRFSGRQFSNSRSEMNVSTLELGDSALYLCASSYGHGLGPQHFGDGTRLSIL.

The CDR3 region is CASSQDSKDAFF. CDR3 nucleotides: TGCGCCAGCAGCCAAGATTCGAAGGACGCTTTCTTT. The gene calls are TRBV4-1 and TRBJ1-1; D unresolved. From germline, CDR1 is MGHRA and CDR2 YSYEKL. The CDR3 length is 12 residues. Between the trimmed V and J ends, which lost 0 bases and 11 bases, there was a span of 10 bases.

This clonotype was recorded at least ten times. This chain joins TRBV7-2 and TRBJ1-2, with no clear D. The CDR3 sequence is 12 residues long. Per germline, CDR1 SGHTA and CDR2 FQGNSA. The V gene lost 5 bases and the J gene lost 8 bases, with 12 bases spanning the gap. The CDR3 protein is CASSPPGPGYTF. The DNA for the CDR3 is TGTGCCAGCAGCCCACCGGGTCCCGGCTACACCTTC.

This clonotype was recorded at least ten times. The V and J genes are TRBV12-3 or TRBV12-4 and TRBJ1-2; D might be TRBD1 (5 bases). Trimming removed 7 bases at V and 5 bases at J, with 20 bases between. This CDR3 comprises 15 residues. The CDR3, as DNA: TGTGCCAGCACCTTGGGGCCGACGTCCCTTTATGGCTACACCTTC. Translation: CASTLGPTSLYGYTF.

This clonotype was counted a few times. The chain joins TRBV4-1 to TRBJ1-3; maybe TRBD1 (5 bases). The ends were cut back, 8 bases at V and 4 bases at J, with 15 bases in the middle. Germline V gene data show CDR1 as MGHRA and CDR2 as YSYEKL. CDR3 length equals 14 residues. The CDR3 DNA sequence: TGCGCCAGCGGACCCGATGGGGGAGGAAACACCATATATTTT. It specifies CASGPDGGGNTIYF.

The gene calls are TRBV10-3 and TRBJ1-5, with a possible D match to TRBD1 (6 bases). The germline V gene encodes CDR1 ENHRY and CDR2 SYGVKD. The CDR3 is 18 amino acids. V lost 2 bases, J lost 0 bases, and 17 bases lay in between. CDR3 DNA: TGTGCCATCAGTGAGAGATCAGCCGGACAGTATAGCAATCAGCCCCAGCATTTT. Translating gives CAISERSAGQYSNQPQHF.

The chain couples TRBV23-1 to TRBJ1-1; no clear D gene. TRBV23-1 is annotated as an ORF whose role is uncertain. The ends were cut back, 6 bases at V and 3 bases at J, with 8 bases in the middle. This CDR3 region has 12 residues. The CDR3, as DNA: TGCGCCAGCAGCCCCGTTGACACTGAAGCTTTCTTT. It is translated as CASSPVDTEAFF.

This clonotype was detected a few times. This chain connects TRBV20-1 to TRBJ1-1, with D perhaps TRBD1 (6 bases). The ends were cut back, 4 bases at V and 1 base at J, with 10 bases in the middle. The CDR3 covers 13 residues. Germline values: CDR1 DFQATT, CDR2 SNEGSKA (reference sequence). This CDR3 is CSAKGGKNTEAFF. The CDR3 DNA is TGCAGTGCTAAAGGGGGGAAGAACACTGAAGCTTTCTTT.